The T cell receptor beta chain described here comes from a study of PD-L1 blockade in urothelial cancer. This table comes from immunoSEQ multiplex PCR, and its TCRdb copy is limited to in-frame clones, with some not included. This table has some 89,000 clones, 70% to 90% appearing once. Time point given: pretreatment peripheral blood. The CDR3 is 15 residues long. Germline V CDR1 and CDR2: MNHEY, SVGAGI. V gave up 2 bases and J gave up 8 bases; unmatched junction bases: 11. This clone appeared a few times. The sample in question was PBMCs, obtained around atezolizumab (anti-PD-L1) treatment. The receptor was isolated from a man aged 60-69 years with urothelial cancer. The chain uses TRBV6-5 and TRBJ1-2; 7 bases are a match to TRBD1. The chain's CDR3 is CASSYIEGATWGYTF. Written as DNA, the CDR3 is TGTGCCAGCAGTTACATTGAGGGGGCCACTTGGGGCTACACCTTC.